What follows are 19 T cell receptor beta chains derived from one specimen sequenced in a study of CD8+ T cells in alopecia areata. Treatment indicated: oral pan-JAK inhibitor, 5-10 mg twice daily. Sequencing used cDNA as its template, made by extracting RNA and reverse transcribing it. Method: immunoSEQ multiplex PCR; TCRdb's copy keeps in-frame clones and lacks some. The sample holds over 120,000 clones, nearly 55% seen once. The sequencing used CD8+ T cells sorted from blood, collected at week 4, from a patient treated with tofacitinib. These receptors were obtained from a human donor with alopecia areata.

The chain has TRBV6-5 and TRBJ1-1; D is uncertain. The CDR3 spans 14 residues. Germline V gene lookup returns CDR1 MNHEY and CDR2 SVGAGI. V lost 0 bases to trimming and J lost 4 bases, with 9 bases between them. The CDR3 loop reads CASSYSKGSTEAFF. The CDR3 DNA is TGTGCCAGCAGTTACTCGAAAGGGAGCACTGAAGCTTTCTTT.

The chain combines TRBV7-9 with TRBJ1-1; a weak D match, TRBD1 (5 bases). This CDR3 region has 13 residues. Trimming shortened V by 10 bases and J by 4 bases, and 16 bases separated the two germline ends. CDR1 is SEHNR, CDR2 FQNEAQ, per germline (reference sequence). This chain's CDR3 is CATSPGTGTEAFF. The CDR3 coding sequence is TGTGCCACTTCGCCCGGGACGGGCACTGAAGCTTTCTTT.

The CDR3 nucleotides read TGCAGCGCCCTCGCAGGACATGGCTACACCTTC. Amino acids: CSALAGHGYTF. This chain links TRBV29-1 with TRBJ1-2; no clear D gene. Per the germline V gene, CDR1 is SQVTM and CDR2 is ANQGSEA. The CDR3 sequence is 11 residues long. V was trimmed by 7 bases and J by 6 bases, leaving 12 bases between them.

The chain links TRBV5-6 to TRBJ2-1; D gene ambiguous. This CDR3 comprises 14 residues. The V and J ends lost 5 bases and 4 bases respectively, with 13 bases between them. CDR1 SGHDT and CDR2 YYEEEE come from the germline V gene. CDR3 DNA sequence: TGTGCCAGCAGGCTGGCCGAAGAGTACAATGAGCAGTTCTTC. Translated: CASRLAEEYNEQFF.

This rearrangement joins TRBV4-2 to TRBJ2-7; 10 bases line up with TRBD2. After removal of 3 bases from V and 0 bases from J, the junction contained 5 bases not matched to a gene. The CDR3 extends over 16 amino acids. Germline V gene data show CDR1 as LGHNA and CDR2 as YNFKEQ. CDR3 nucleotide sequence: TGTGCCAGCAGCCAGACCCTAGCGGGGGCCTCCTACGAGCAGTACTTC. Translation gives CASSQTLAGASYEQYF.

The gene calls are TRBV13 and TRBJ2-5, with TRBD2 matching 8 bases. Germline V lookup: CDR1 PRHDT, CDR2 FYEKMQ (reference sequence). The CDR3 sequence is 14 residues long. The V segment lost 8 bases and the J segment 1 base; nucleotides outside the gene matches: 6. The CDR3, as DNA: TGTGCCAGCGACGAGCGGGGGAGCCAAGAGACCCAGTACTTC. Its translation is CASDERGSQETQYF.

The chain combines TRBV7-9 with TRBJ1-3; 7 bases map to TRBD1. Trimming removed 5 bases from V and 4 bases from J; junction bases left unmatched: 8. The length of the CDR3 is 15 residues. Germline V gene data show CDR1 as SEHNR and CDR2 as FQNEAQ (reference sequence). CDR3 nucleotides: TGTGCCAGCAGCCCTCGACAGGGATTCGGAAACACCATATATTTT. It is translated as CASSPRQGFGNTIYF.

The chain carries TRBV6-6 and TRBJ1-2, with D hard to call. There are 13 residues in the CDR3. Germline CDR1 is MNHNY and CDR2 is SVGAGI (reference sequence). Trimming stripped 5 bases from V and 6 bases from J, with 13 bases between. The DNA of the CDR3 is TGTGCCAGCAGTCAGTGGGGAGTAGATGGCTACACCTTC. This encodes CASSQWGVDGYTF.

CDR3 protein: CASSLGDRVHGYTF. In DNA form, the CDR3 reads TGTGCCAGCAGCTTAGGGGACAGGGTGCATGGCTACACCTTC. V and J are TRBV13 and TRBJ1-2; 8 bases are a match to TRBD1. After removal of 0 bases from V and 6 bases from J, the junction contained 3 bases not matched to a gene. The germline V gene encodes CDR1 PRHDT and CDR2 FYEKMQ (reference sequence). The CDR3 extends over 14 amino acids.

This chain connects TRBV27 to TRBJ2-7, with TRBD2 matching over 7 bases. The CDR3 contains 12 residues. Germline V lookup: CDR1 MNHEY, CDR2 SMNVEV (reference sequence). V was clipped by 8 bases and J by 4 bases; unmatched bases: 5. The DNA for the CDR3 is TGTGCCAGCCGGGGGGTTAGGTACGAGCAGTACTTC. This sequence encodes CASRGVRYEQYF.

Comment on this clone: The junction does not match germline at one end; this may be a read error. This chain joins TRBV27 and TRBJ2-1, with D possibly called TRBD1 or TRBD2 (5 bases each). The germline V gene has CDR1 MNHEY and CDR2 SMNVEV (reference sequence). This CDR3 contains 15 residues. CDR3: CASRFRDRSSNEQFF. CDR3 in DNA: TGTGCCAGCCGGTTCCGGGACCGTTCCTCCAATGAGCAGTTCTTC.

The V and J genes are TRBV4-1 and TRBJ2-1; D possibly corresponds to TRBD2 (6 bases). V was cut by 0 bases and J by 6 bases, with 18 bases left in between. Looked up from germline, CDR1 is MGHRA and CDR2 is YSYEKL. The CDR3 contains 17 residues. This CDR3 is CASSQEGLPAVANEQFF. The CDR3 DNA sequence: TGCGCCAGCAGCCAAGAGGGACTCCCAGCAGTGGCCAATGAGCAGTTCTTC.

The chain joins TRBV7-2 to TRBJ1-1; D not resolved. V was clipped by 5 bases and J by 7 bases, with 8 bases between them. The CDR3 is made up of 11 amino acids. The germline V gene encodes CDR1 SGHTA and CDR2 FQGNSA. The CDR3 sequence is CASSVQIEAFF. CDR3 in DNA: TGTGCCAGCAGCGTCCAGATTGAAGCTTTCTTT.

The chain has TRBV30 and TRBJ2-7; either TRBD1 or TRBD2 may supply D (5 bases each). The CDR3 loop spans 15 amino acids. The V end lost 1 base, the J end lost 0 bases, and 13 bases lay between the germline ends. In germline, CDR1 is GTSNPN, CDR2 SVGIG (reference sequence). CDR3 sequence (DNA): TGTGCCTGGAGTGCCGGGACCGCCCTCTCCTACGAGCAGTACTTC. The encoded protein is CAWSAGTALSYEQYF.

The chain carries TRBV27 and TRBJ2-3, with D unresolved. V lost 3 bases to trimming and J lost 6 bases, with 10 bases between them. Per the germline V gene, CDR1 is MNHEY and CDR2 is SMNVEV (reference sequence). The CDR3 is 13 residues long. This chain's CDR3 is CASSFLGSDTQYF. In nucleotides, the CDR3 is TGTGCCAGCAGTTTCCTTGGGTCGGATACGCAGTATTTT.

This clone was seen more than once but under ten times. V is TRBV7-9 and J is TRBJ1-5; D not resolved. The germline V gene has CDR1 SEHNR and CDR2 FQNEAQ (reference sequence). The V gene lost 4 bases and the J gene lost 5 bases, with 15 bases spanning the gap. The length of the CDR3 is 15 residues. CDR3 protein: CASSSGLEPDQPQHF. The CDR3 coding sequence is TGTGCCAGCAGCTCGGGCCTCGAGCCGGATCAGCCCCAGCATTTT.

J is TRBJ2-1 and V is TRBV7-8; TRBD1 or TRBD2 may be the D gene (5 bases each). V was cut by 4 bases and J by 0 bases, with 13 bases left in between. The length of the CDR3 is 16 residues. The germline V gene encodes CDR1 SGHVS and CDR2 FQNEAQ. The CDR3 DNA reads as TGTGCCAGCAGCTCACGGGACCAGAGCTCCTACAATGAGCAGTTCTTC. Its protein is CASSSRDQSSYNEQFF.

This clone is a singleton in its sample. This chain links TRBV11-1 with TRBJ2-6; D call uncertain. V gave up 3 bases and J gave up 2 bases, with 2 bases separating them. Germline V gene data show CDR1 as SGHAT and CDR2 as FQDESV (reference sequence). The CDR3 sequence is 13 residues long. The chain's CDR3 is CASSLTGANVLTF. CDR3 in DNA: TGTGCCAGCAGCTTGACTGGGGCCAACGTCCTGACTTTC.

This sequence joins TRBV2 and TRBJ2-7, with no clear D. The V end lost 6 bases, the J end lost 1 base, and 10 bases lay between the germline ends. CDR3 length equals 13 residues. CDR1 SNHLY and CDR2 FYNNEI come from the germline V gene. CDR3 protein: CASRAGSSYEQYF. Here the CDR3 DNA reads TGTGCCAGCAGAGCCGGGTCTTCCTACGAGCAGTACTTC.